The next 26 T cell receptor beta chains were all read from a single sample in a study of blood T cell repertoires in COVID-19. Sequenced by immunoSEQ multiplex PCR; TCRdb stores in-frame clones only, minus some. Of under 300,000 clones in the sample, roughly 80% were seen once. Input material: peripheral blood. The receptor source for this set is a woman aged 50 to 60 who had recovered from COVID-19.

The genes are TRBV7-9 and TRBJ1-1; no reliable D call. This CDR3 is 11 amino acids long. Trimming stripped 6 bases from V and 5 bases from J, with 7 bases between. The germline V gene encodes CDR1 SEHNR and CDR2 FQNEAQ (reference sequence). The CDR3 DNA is TGTGCCAGCAGTCCGCGGACTGAAGCTTTCTTT. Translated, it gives CASSPRTEAFF.

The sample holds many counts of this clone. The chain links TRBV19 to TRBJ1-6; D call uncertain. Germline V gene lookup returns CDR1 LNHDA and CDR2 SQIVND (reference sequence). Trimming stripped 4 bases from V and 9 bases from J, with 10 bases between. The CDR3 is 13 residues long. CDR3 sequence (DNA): TGTGCCAGTAGTAGCTCGAACTCTTCACCCCTCCACTTT. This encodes CASSSSNSSPLHF.

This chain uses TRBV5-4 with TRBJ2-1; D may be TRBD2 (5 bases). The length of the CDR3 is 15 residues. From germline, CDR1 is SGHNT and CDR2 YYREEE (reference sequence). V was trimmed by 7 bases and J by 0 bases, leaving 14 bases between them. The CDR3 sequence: CASLSGPSSYNEQFF. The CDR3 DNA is TGTGCCAGCTTGAGCGGTCCTAGCTCCTACAATGAGCAGTTCTTC.

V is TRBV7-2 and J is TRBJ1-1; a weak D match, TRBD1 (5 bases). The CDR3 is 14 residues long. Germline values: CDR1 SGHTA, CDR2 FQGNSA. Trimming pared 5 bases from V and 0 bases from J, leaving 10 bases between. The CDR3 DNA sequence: TGTGCCAGCAGCCAGGGAAACATGAACACTGAAGCTTTCTTT. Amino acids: CASSQGNMNTEAFF.

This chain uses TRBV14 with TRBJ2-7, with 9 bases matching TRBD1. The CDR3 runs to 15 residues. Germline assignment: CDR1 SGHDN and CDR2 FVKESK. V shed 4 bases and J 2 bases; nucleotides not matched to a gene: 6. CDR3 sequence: CASSPSWDRAYEQYF. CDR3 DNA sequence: TGTGCCAGCAGCCCGTCCTGGGACAGGGCCTACGAGCAGTACTTC.

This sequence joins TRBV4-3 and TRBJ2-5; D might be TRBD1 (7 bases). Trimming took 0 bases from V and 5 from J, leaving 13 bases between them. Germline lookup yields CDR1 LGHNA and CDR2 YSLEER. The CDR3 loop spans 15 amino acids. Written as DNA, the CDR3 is TGCGCCAGCAGCCAAGAAGGGGCAGGGGGGGAGACCCAGTACTTC. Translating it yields CASSQEGAGGETQYF.

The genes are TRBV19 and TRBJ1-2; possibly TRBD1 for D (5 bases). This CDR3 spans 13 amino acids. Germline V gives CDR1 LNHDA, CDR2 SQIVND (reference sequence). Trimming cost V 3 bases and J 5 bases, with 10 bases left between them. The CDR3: CASSIGTAYGYTF. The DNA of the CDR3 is TGTGCCAGTAGTATCGGGACTGCTTATGGCTACACCTTC.

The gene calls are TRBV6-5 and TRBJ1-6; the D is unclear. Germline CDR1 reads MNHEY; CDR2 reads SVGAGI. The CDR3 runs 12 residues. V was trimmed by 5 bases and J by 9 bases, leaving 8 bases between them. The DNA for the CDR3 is TGTGCCAGCAGTCTAGAGGGTTCACCCCTCCACTTT. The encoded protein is CASSLEGSPLHF.

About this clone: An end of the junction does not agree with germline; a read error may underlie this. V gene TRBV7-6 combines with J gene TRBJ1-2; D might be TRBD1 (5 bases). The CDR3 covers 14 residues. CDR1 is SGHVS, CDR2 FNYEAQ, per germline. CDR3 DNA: TGTGCCAGCAGCTCACCCCCCCGTTGGGGCGTCTACGCCTTC. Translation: CASSSPPRWGVYAF.

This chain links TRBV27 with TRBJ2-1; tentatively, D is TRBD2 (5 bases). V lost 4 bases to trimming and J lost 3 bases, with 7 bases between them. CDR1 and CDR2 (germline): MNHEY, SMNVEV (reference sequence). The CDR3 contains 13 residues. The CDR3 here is CASSSGLYNEQFF. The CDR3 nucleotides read TGTGCCAGCAGTTCAGGACTCTACAATGAGCAGTTCTTC.

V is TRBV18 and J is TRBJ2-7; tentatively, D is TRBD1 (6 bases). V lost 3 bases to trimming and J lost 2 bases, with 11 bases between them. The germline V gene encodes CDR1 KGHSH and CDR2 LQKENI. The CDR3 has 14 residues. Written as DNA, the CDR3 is TGTGCCAGCTCACCTCCGACAGGAACCTACGAGCAGTACTTC. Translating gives CASSPPTGTYEQYF.

The chain's CDR3 is CASSLGQGDGEQYF. CDR3 bases: TGTGCCAGCAGCTTGGGACAGGGGGATGGCGAGCAGTACTTC. This chain joins TRBV7-8 and TRBJ2-7; 11 bases are a match to TRBD1. This CDR3 contains 14 residues. V was pared by 3 bases and J by 6 bases, with 4 bases of the junction left unmatched. Per germline, CDR1 SGHVS and CDR2 FQNEAQ.

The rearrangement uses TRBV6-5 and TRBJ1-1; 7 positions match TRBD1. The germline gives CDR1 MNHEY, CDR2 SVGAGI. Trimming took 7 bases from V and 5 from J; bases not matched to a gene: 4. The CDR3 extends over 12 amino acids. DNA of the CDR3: TGTGCCAGCACCCCAGGGGGGACTGAAGCTTTCTTT. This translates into CASTPGGTEAFF.

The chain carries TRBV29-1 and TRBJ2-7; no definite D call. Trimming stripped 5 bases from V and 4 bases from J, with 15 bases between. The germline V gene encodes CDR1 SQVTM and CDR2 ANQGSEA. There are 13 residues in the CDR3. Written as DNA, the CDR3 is TGCAGCGTTTCCCTGGTAGCTGGATACGAGCAGTACTTC. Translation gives CSVSLVAGYEQYF.

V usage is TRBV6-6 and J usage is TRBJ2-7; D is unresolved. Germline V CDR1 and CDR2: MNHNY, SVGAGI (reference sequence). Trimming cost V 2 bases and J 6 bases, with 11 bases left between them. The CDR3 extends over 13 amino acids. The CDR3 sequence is CASSYRYGSEQYF. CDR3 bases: TGTGCCAGCAGTTACAGGTACGGGTCCGAGCAGTACTTC.

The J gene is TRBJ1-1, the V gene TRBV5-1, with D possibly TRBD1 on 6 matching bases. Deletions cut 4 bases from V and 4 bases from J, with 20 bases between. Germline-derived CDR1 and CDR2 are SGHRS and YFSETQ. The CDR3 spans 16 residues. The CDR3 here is CASSPRASLGGTEAFF. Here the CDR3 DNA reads TGCGCCAGCAGCCCCCGGGCCTCTTTAGGGGGCACTGAAGCTTTCTTT.

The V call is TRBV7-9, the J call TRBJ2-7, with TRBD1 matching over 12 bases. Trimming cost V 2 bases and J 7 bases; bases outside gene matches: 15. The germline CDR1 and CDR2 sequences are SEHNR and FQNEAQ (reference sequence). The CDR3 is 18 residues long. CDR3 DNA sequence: TGTGCCAGCAGCTTATTATCTGGGACAGGGGGCTCCTTTGGTGAGCAGTACTTC. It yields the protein CASSLLSGTGGSFGEQYF.

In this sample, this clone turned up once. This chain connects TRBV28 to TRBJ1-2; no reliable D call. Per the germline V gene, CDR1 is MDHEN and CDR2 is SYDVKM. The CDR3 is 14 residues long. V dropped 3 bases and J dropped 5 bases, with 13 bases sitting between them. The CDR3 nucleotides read TGTGCCAGCAGTTTGCGGGGAGGATCATATGGCTACACCTTC. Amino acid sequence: CASSLRGGSYGYTF.

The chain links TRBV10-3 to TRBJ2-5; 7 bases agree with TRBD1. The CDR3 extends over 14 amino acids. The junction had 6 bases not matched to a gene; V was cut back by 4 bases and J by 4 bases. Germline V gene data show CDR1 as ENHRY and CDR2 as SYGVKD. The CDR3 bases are TGTGCCATCAGTGCCACAGGGGTGGGAGAGACCCAGTACTTC. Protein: CAISATGVGETQYF.

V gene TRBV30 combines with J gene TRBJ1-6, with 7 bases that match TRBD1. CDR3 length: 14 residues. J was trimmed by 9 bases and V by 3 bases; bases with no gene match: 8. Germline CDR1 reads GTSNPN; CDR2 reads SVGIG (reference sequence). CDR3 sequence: CAWSRGQDGSPLHF. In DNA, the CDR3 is TGTGCCTGGAGCAGAGGACAGGATGGTTCACCCCTCCACTTT.

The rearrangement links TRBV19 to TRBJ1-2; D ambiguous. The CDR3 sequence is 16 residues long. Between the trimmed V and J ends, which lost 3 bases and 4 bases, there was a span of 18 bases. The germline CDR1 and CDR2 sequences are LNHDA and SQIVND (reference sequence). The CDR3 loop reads CASSIPGSTLGYGYTF. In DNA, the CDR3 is TGTGCCAGTAGTATCCCAGGCTCGACCCTCGGCTATGGCTACACCTTC.

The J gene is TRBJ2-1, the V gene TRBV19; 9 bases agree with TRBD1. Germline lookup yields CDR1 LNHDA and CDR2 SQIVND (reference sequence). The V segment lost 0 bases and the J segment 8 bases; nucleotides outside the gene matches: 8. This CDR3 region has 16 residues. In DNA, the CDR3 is TGTGCCAGTAGTATAGATGGACAGGGGCGGGCGTATGAGCAGTTCTTC. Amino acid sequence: CASSIDGQGRAYEQFF.

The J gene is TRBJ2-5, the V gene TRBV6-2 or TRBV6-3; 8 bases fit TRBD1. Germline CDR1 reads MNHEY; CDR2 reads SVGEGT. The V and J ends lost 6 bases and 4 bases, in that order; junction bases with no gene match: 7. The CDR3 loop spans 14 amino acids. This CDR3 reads CASSRRTGPETQYF. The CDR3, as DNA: TGTGCCAGCAGCCGTCGGACAGGGCCAGAGACCCAGTACTTC.

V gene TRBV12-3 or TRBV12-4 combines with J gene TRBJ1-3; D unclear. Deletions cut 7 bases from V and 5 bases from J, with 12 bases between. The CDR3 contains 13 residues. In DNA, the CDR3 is TGTGCCAGCACCGAACACGGGAGAAACACCATATATTTT. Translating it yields CASTEHGRNTIYF.

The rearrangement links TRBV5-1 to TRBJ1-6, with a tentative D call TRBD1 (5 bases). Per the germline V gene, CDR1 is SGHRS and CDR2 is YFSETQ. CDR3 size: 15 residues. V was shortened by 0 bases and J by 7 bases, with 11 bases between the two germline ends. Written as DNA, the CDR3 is TGCGCCAGCAGCTTGGACTCGGGGGGAAATTCACCCCTCCACTTT. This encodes CASSLDSGGNSPLHF.

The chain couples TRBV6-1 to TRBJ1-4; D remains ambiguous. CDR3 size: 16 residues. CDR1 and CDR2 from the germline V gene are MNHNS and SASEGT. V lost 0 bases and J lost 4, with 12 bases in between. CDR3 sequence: CASSEASAGFNEKLFF. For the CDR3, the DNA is TGTGCCAGCAGTGAAGCGTCCGCAGGCTTTAATGAAAAACTGTTTTTT.